This T cell receptor beta chain appears in the sequencing data of a study of neurological immune-mediated disorders. Only a few counts were recorded for this clonotype. A single run covered 15-18 subjects with over 170 million TCR-beta sequences. TCRdb recomputed calls from the 5' RACE reads with MiXCR, one row per CDR3 protein. The table has 55,000 to 70,000 distinct CDR3 sequences, more than 3% seen once. V lost 7 bases and J lost 7; bases outside the gene matches: 6. The CDR3 spans 14 residues. The sequence came from a woman in her fifties or sixties with multiple sclerosis. The sample comprised PBMCs. V and J are TRBV12-3 or TRBV12-4 and TRBJ2-2; 10 bases match TRBD2. DNA for the CDR3: TGTGCCAGCACCAGCGGGGGGGCAGGCGGGGAGCTGTTTTTT. As protein: CASTSGGAGGELFF.